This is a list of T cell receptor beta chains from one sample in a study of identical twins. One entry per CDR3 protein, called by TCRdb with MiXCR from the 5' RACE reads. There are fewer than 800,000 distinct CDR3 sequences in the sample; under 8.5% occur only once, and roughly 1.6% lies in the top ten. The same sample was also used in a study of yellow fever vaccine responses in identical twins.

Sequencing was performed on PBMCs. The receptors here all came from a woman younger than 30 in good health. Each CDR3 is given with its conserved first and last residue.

CDR3aa: CAIRGIGGNTEAFF
j_gene: TRBJ1-1
v_gene: TRBV10-3

CDR3aa: CASSVAREGRETQYF
j_gene: TRBJ2-5
v_gene: TRBV6-1

CDR3aa: CASSLFGGAYNEQFF
j_gene: TRBJ2-1
v_gene: TRBV5-1

CDR3aa: CASSESFLSSYEQYF
j_gene: TRBJ2-7
v_gene: TRBV2

CDR3aa: CASRETGRLSGQYF
j_gene: TRBJ2-5
v_gene: TRBV27

CDR3aa: CASSFGQGHATNEKLFF
j_gene: TRBJ1-4
v_gene: TRBV7-9

CDR3aa: CASSLDGSGRWNEQFF
j_gene: TRBJ2-1
v_gene: TRBV7-2

CDR3aa: CASSLGTSGMFGTDTQYF
j_gene: TRBJ2-3
v_gene: TRBV11-2

CDR3aa: CASSLEGNQETQYF
j_gene: TRBJ2-5
v_gene: TRBV5-1

CDR3aa: CASISEPSGRANEQFF
j_gene: TRBJ2-1
v_gene: TRBV5-5

CDR3aa: CASSPMTGASYNEQFF
j_gene: TRBJ2-1
v_gene: TRBV11-1

CDR3aa: CASSTNRDGSYEQYF
j_gene: TRBJ2-7
v_gene: TRBV6-1

CDR3aa: CSVDGIYNEQFF
j_gene: TRBJ2-1
v_gene: TRBV29-1